Each of the 26 T cell receptor beta chains below was sequenced from the same sample in a study of blood T cells in healthy people across ages (dated by TCRdb to 2015 to 2017). Libraries came from 5' RACE. For sequencing, an Illumina HiSeq 2500 was employed. A second PCR of roughly 6 to 12 cycles was run with a J-beta primer mix and a sample-barcoded 5' primer. The public reads were reanalyzed by TCRdb: fastp trimming at Q25, MiXCR alignment, in-frame beta chains only. Each entry is one CDR3 protein sequence, shown with its most common DNA and genes. The sample table holds approximately 680,000 distinct CDR3 sequences, of which approximately 29% were seen once. 15% to 17% of the sample is taken by the ten largest. Sequencing was carried out using blood. These receptor sequences come from a woman older than 75 in good health. Donor details come from another sample of the same person, matched by shared clones.

This sequence joins TRBV12-3 or TRBV12-4 and TRBJ2-3, with TRBD1 identical over 8 bases. The CDR3 extends over 14 amino acids. The trim removed 7 bases at V and 5 bases at J, leaving 8 bases unmatched. DNA of the CDR3: TGTGCCAGCAACAATGACAGGGGAGGAGATACGCAGTATTTT. As protein: CASNNDRGGDTQYF.

This clonotype showed up many times. The chain links TRBV6-2 or TRBV6-3 to TRBJ2-7; D not certain. Germline CDR1 and CDR2: MNHEY and SVGEGT. The V end lost 6 bases, the J end lost 3 bases, and 6 bases lay between the germline ends. The CDR3 sequence is 11 residues long. The CDR3 DNA follows: TGTGCCAGCAGAGGTGTCTACGAGCAGTACTTC. It yields the protein CASRGVYEQYF.

The genes are TRBV5-1 and TRBJ1-2; D is ambiguous. In germline, CDR1 is SGHRS, CDR2 YFSETQ. Trimming pared 4 bases from V and 2 bases from J, leaving 12 bases between. The CDR3 has 14 residues. The CDR3: CASSAQGMNYGYTF. CDR3 sequence (DNA): TGCGCCAGCAGCGCACAAGGTATGAACTATGGCTACACCTTC.

This clonotype has a handful of counts. J is TRBJ2-5 and V is TRBV6-1, with D possibly being TRBD1 or TRBD2 (7 bases each). Trimming pared 6 bases from V and 1 base from J, leaving 18 bases between. The CDR3 is made up of 16 amino acids. CDR1 is MNHNS and CDR2 is SASEGT in the germline V gene. CDR3 sequence (DNA): TGTGCCAGCAGCCCAGGGGGGGGGGGGCTCCAAGAGACCCAGTACTTC. Protein product: CASSPGGGGLQETQYF.

To note about this clonotype: With a much larger clone just one base away, this may be a read error. V gene TRBV4-3 combines with J gene TRBJ1-2; D unresolved. Germline-derived CDR1 and CDR2 are LGHNA and YSLEER. The CDR3 contains 16 residues. The CDR3 DNA reads as TGCGCCAGCAGCCAAGTTCAAGGAGCGACTAACTATGGCCACACCTTC. As protein: CASSQVQGATNYGHTF.

The rearrangement joins TRBV29-1 to TRBJ1-1, with D possibly TRBD1 on 5 matching bases. Germline CDR1 reads SQVTM; CDR2 reads ANQGSEA. The CDR3 runs 14 residues. V lost 3 bases and J 0 bases, leaving 11 bases between the germline ends. The CDR3 DNA is TGCAGCGTTGAGGGTGGCAGGGTGAACACTGAAGCTTTCTTT. This sequence encodes CSVEGGRVNTEAFF.

This clonotype was seen once. This chain uses TRBV6-1 with TRBJ2-5; possible D gene TRBD2, 7 bases. TRBJ2-1 explains the end of the DNA better; the J call may be wrong. The CDR3 runs 13 residues. Per germline, CDR1 MNHNS and CDR2 SASEGT. CDR3: CAGGWGGRETQFF. CDR3 coding DNA: TGTGCCGGAGGGTGGGGGGGGCGGGAGACCCAGTTCTTC.

The chain is built from TRBV18 and TRBJ1-2; D unresolved. The V end lost 2 bases, the J end lost 8 bases, and 18 bases lay between the germline ends. Per the germline V gene, CDR1 is KGHSH and CDR2 is LQKENI. The CDR3 is made up of 15 amino acids. The CDR3 here is CASSPKAQVGSGYTF. The CDR3 DNA is TGTGCCAGCTCACCAAAGGCCCAGGTCGGATCGGGCTACACCTTC.

This clonotype showed up many times. The chain joins TRBV7-2 to TRBJ1-5; D unclear. V lost 6 bases to trimming and J lost 10 bases, with 19 bases between them. Germline-derived CDR1 and CDR2 are SGHTA and FQGNSA. This CDR3 has 14 amino acids. The CDR3, as DNA: TGTGCCAGCAGTCTTCGGACGGTAGAGTTTCCCCAGCATTTT. Residues: CASSLRTVEFPQHF.

Only one count was recorded for this clonotype. V and J are TRBV5-1 and TRBJ2-7, with D unclear. V was clipped by 4 bases and J by 5 bases, with 16 bases between them. The CDR3 runs 14 residues. Germline V gives CDR1 SGHRS, CDR2 YFSETQ. CDR3 coding DNA: TGCGCCAGCAGCACTGTTGTGCCAGGAGACGAGCAGTACTTC. This sequence encodes CASSTVVPGDEQYF.

The chain recombines TRBV6-2 or TRBV6-3 with TRBJ1-1; 9 bases line up with TRBD1. V was clipped by 6 bases and J by 8 bases; unmatched bases: 19. CDR3 length: 17 residues. Germline V gives CDR1 MNHEY, CDR2 SVGEGT. In DNA, the CDR3 is TGTGCCAGCAGCTCCCATTCGCTTGGACAGGGGCGGAGAGAAGCTTTCTTT. Translating it yields CASSSHSLGQGRREAFF.

This clonotype has at least ten counts. The chain has TRBV20-1 and TRBJ2-6; possibly TRBD1 for D (6 bases). Trimming cost V 6 bases and J 0 bases, with 12 bases left between them. Per germline, CDR1 DFQATT and CDR2 SNEGSKA (reference sequence). There are 15 residues in the CDR3. In DNA, the CDR3 is TGCAGTGCACCGGACAGCTTCTCTGGGGCCAACGTCCTGACTTTC. Amino acids: CSAPDSFSGANVLTF.

This clonotype was detected only a few times. V is TRBV6-1 and J is TRBJ1-6; 8 nucleotides match TRBD1. J was trimmed by 9 bases and V by 5 bases; bases with no gene match: 15. The CDR3 loop spans 17 amino acids. CDR1 is MNHNS, CDR2 SASEGT, per germline. CDR3 sequence (DNA): TGTGCCAGCAGTAGGGACGAGAGACAGGGGACGGCTTCACCCCTCCACTTT. Amino acids: CASSRDERQGTASPLHF.

This clonotype was seen ten or more times. The chain employs TRBV6-2 or TRBV6-3 and TRBJ2-1, with TRBD1 identical over 7 bases. Germline loops: CDR1 MNHEY, CDR2 SVGEGT. This CDR3 spans 16 amino acids. V lost 5 bases and J lost 2; bases outside the gene matches: 9. DNA for the CDR3: TGTGCCAGCAGTCAGATACAGGGGTTCACCTACAATGAGCAGTTCTTC. It encodes CASSQIQGFTYNEQFF.

This chain joins TRBV5-5 and TRBJ2-2; D gene unclear. V shed 4 bases and J shed 4 bases, with 14 bases lying between them. Germline-derived CDR1 and CDR2 are SGHKS and YYEKEE (reference sequence). CDR3 length: 15 amino acids. In DNA, the CDR3 is TGTGCCAGCAGCACAAACCCGACTCGCACCGGGGAGCTGTTTTTT. Translated: CASSTNPTRTGELFF.

In this sample, this clonotype turned up a few times. This chain links TRBV30 with TRBJ2-3; D gene ambiguous. Germline V gene data show CDR1 as GTSNPN and CDR2 as SVGIG (reference sequence). This CDR3 has 13 residues. V was pared by 1 base and J by 0 bases, with 5 bases between. CDR3 region: CAWSEQSTDTQYF. The CDR3 region has the DNA TGTGCCTGGAGTGAACAGAGCACAGATACGCAGTATTTT.

This clonotype was observed at least ten times. The chain's CDR3 is CAISGGVGPSYEQYF. As DNA, the CDR3 is TGTGCCATCAGTGGCGGTGTAGGGCCTTCCTACGAGCAGTACTTC. The chain combines TRBV10-3 with TRBJ2-7; D gene unclear. Germline V gene lookup returns CDR1 ENHRY and CDR2 SYGVKD. The CDR3 is 15 amino acids. The V and J ends lost 4 bases and 1 base respectively, with 14 bases between them.

This clonotype was found many times. The chain joins TRBV7-2 to TRBJ2-7; TRBD2 agrees at 8 bases. V was pared by 1 base and J by 2 bases, with 7 bases of the junction left unmatched. The CDR3 extends over 16 amino acids. Germline V gene lookup returns CDR1 SGHTA and CDR2 FQGNSA. CDR3 residues: CASSLDGGGLPYEQYF. The DNA of the CDR3 is TGTGCCAGCAGCTTAGATGGCGGGGGGCTCCCCTACGAGCAGTACTTC. The complete variable domain, with remaining parts taken from reference TRBV7-2 and TRBJ2-7, reads GAGVSQSPSNKVTEKGKDVELRCDPISGHTALYWYRQSLGQGLEFLIYFQGNSAPDKSGLPSDRFSAERTGGSVSTLTIQRTQQEDSAVYLCASSLDGGGLPYEQYFGPGTRLTVT.

At least ten counts were recorded for this clonotype. Here the CDR3 reads CASSQEPMTASGGKKTDTQYF. In nucleotides, the CDR3 is TGTGCCAGCAGCCAAGAGCCCATGACTGCTAGCGGGGGCAAAAAGACAGATACGCAGTATTTT. V and J are TRBV4-2 and TRBJ2-3; 10 positions match TRBD2. Germline-derived CDR1 and CDR2 are LGHNA and YNFKEQ. Trimming took 0 bases from V and 3 from J; bases not matched to a gene: 18. The CDR3 runs 21 residues.

In its sample, this clonotype was seen a few times. This may arise from a read error, as a much more abundant clone is one base away. The genes are TRBV7-3 and TRBJ2-3, with TRBD1 identical over 11 bases. The CDR3 loop spans 14 amino acids. Germline values: CDR1 SGHTA, CDR2 FQGTGA. V trimming: 4 bases; J trimming: 5 bases; junction bases outside the gene matches: 2. The CDR3 sequence: CASSWTGGGDTQYF. The DNA of the CDR3 is TGTGCCAGCAGCTGGACAGGGGGCGGAGATACGCAGTATTTT. Variable domain in full (rest from reference TRBV7-3 and TRBJ2-3): GAGVSQTPSNKVTEKGKYVELRCDPISGHTALYWYRQSLGQGPEFLIYFQGTGAADDSGLPNDRFFAVRPEGSVSTLKIQRTERGDSAVYLCASSWTGGGDTQYFGPGTRLTVL.

The chain couples TRBV29-1 to TRBJ1-4; D unresolved. The CDR3 is made up of 13 amino acids. Germline V CDR1 and CDR2: SQVTM, ANQGSEA. Trimming left V 6 bases short and J 9 bases short, with 17 bases between. In DNA, the CDR3 is TGCAGCGTAGTCGGGTCTTCGGGGAAAAAACTGTTTTTT. This gives the protein CSVVGSSGKKLFF.

This clonotype was detected ten times or more. CDR3 residues: CSASTGLPRSSYEQYF. CDR3 DNA sequence: TGCAGTGCTTCTACGGGACTACCGAGGAGCTCCTACGAGCAGTACTTC. The J gene is TRBJ2-7, the V gene TRBV20-1; 7 bases align to TRBD2. CDR3 length: 16 residues. V dropped 5 bases and J dropped 0; count of bases not matched to a gene: 13. The germline V gene encodes CDR1 DFQATT and CDR2 SNEGSKA (reference sequence).

This clonotype has ten or more counts. In nucleotides, the CDR3 is TGCGCCAGCAGCCGGACAGGGGCGGTGGGTTCACCCCTCCACTTT. Amino acid sequence: CASSRTGAVGSPLHF. This chain connects TRBV5-1 to TRBJ1-6, with 9 bases aligning to TRBD1. The germline gives CDR1 SGHRS, CDR2 YFSETQ. There are 15 residues in the CDR3. The trim removed 4 bases at V and 9 bases at J, leaving 8 bases unmatched.

In this sample, this clonotype turned up a few times. This chain connects TRBV6-2 or TRBV6-3 to TRBJ2-5; 8 positions match TRBD1. The CDR3 covers 15 residues. The germline gives CDR1 MNHEY, CDR2 SVGEGT. V lost 6 bases to trimming and J lost 5 bases; unmatched junction nucleotides: 11. The CDR3 sequence is CASSPLDRGRETQYF. CDR3 DNA: TGTGCCAGCAGCCCATTAGACAGGGGCAGGGAGACCCAGTACTTC.

This clonotype was found many times. Here the CDR3 reads CASSPSRPRDAEAFF. CDR3 nucleotides: TGCGCCAGCAGCCCATCACGACCCCGAGACGCTGAAGCTTTCTTT. The chain recombines TRBV5-1 with TRBJ1-1; D not resolved. The CDR3 loop spans 15 amino acids. Germline loops: CDR1 SGHRS, CDR2 YFSETQ. Trimming removed 4 bases from V and 6 bases from J, with 19 bases in between. Full variable domain (missing parts from reference TRBV5-1 and TRBJ1-1): KAGVTQTPRYLIKTRGQQVTLSCSPISGHRSVSWYQQTPGQGLQFLFEYFSETQRNKGNFPGRFSGRQFSNSRSEMNVSTLELGDSALYLCASSPSRPRDAEAFFGQGTRLTVV.

This clonotype was found many times. V is TRBV14 and J is TRBJ2-5; the D is unclear. V was clipped by 1 base and J by 5 bases, with 5 bases between them. Germline values: CDR1 SGHDN, CDR2 FVKESK. The CDR3 has 12 amino acids. The CDR3 spells CASSQVWETQYF. CDR3 in DNA: TGTGCCAGCAGCCAAGTTTGGGAGACCCAGTACTTC.